A selection of T cell receptor beta chains follows, all from one sample in a study of OX40 agonist ivuxolimab in advanced cancers. Only in-frame clones appear in the TCRdb table, and some are missing; sequencing was by immunoSEQ multiplex PCR. The sample records tens of thousands of clones, 80% being singletons. Source: CD4+ or CD8+ T cells sorted from blood, taken in a trial of the OX40 agonist ivuxolimab. The origin of the receptors is an adult with an advanced solid tumor such as melanoma, head and neck, liver or kidney cancer. Both conserved end residues are part of each CDR3. The D gene is left open where the match is weak. The size of a clone is reported for some rows only, either as once, few or many, or as a class for expanded clones.

V	J	size	D	DNA	CDR3
TRBV19	TRBJ2-5	few	NA	TGTGCCAGTAGTACAGCCCAGGGCCAAGAGACCCAGTACTTC	CASSTAQGQETQYF
TRBV7-8	TRBJ2-2	NA	NA	TGTGCCAGCAGCTTAGGTTTAAATCGAGCTTACACCGGGGAGCTGTTTTTT	CASSLGLNRAYTGELFF
TRBV20-1	TRBJ2-5	NA	TRBD1	TGCAGTGCTAGAGATGGGGGACAGCAGTACTTC	CSARDGGQQYF
TRBV10-3	TRBJ1-2	NA	NA	TGTGCCATCGGAGGGGGGTTCCTTGGGTATGGCTACACCTTC	CAIGGGFLGYGYTF
TRBV7-9	TRBJ2-3	NA	NA	TGTGCCAGCAGCTCTGACCCAGCGGGCAGTAGCACAGATACGCAGTATTTT	CASSSDPAGSSTDTQYF
TRBV15	TRBJ2-1	few	TRBD2	TGTGCCACCAGCGGGGGACTATGGGGCGATGAGCAGTTCTTC	CATSGGLWGDEQFF
TRBV30	TRBJ2-7	once	NA	TGTGCCTGGAGCGAAGGAAACGAGCAGTACTTC	CAWSEGNEQYF
TRBV27	TRBJ1-1	NA	TRBD1	TGTGCCAGCCAAGAATCTCGTAGGACAGGGGGAAACACTGAAGCTTTCTTT	CASQESRRTGGNTEAFF
TRBV30	TRBJ2-2	NA	NA	TGTGCCTGGAGTATAGTTAGGGTCGGGGAGCTGTTTTTT	CAWSIVRVGELFF
TRBV5-1	TRBJ2-1	NA	TRBD1	TGCGCCAGCAGCTCCAATTTTGCGAGACAGGGGACCAATGAGCAGTTCTTC	CASSSNFARQGTNEQFF
TRBV29-1	TRBJ1-1	once	TRBD1	TGCAGCGTTGAAGGTCAACAGGGGCTGAACACTGAAGCTTTCTTT	CSVEGQQGLNTEAFF
TRBV27	TRBJ2-3	NA	TRBD1	TGTGCCAGCAGTCCCTCCGGGACAGGGTTAGATACGCAGTATTTT	CASSPSGTGLDTQYF
TRBV30	TRBJ2-1	once	TRBD2	TGTGCCTGGAGTCGAGACCGTACTAGCGGGATGTACAATGAGCAGTTCTTC	CAWSRDRTSGMYNEQFF
TRBV18	TRBJ2-1	NA	TRBD2	TGTGCCAGCTCACCACCGGCGGGGGGAGATTACAATGAGCAGTTCTTC	CASSPPAGGDYNEQFF
TRBV28	TRBJ2-6	NA	TRBD1	TGTGCCAGCAGGGGACAGTCGAGCTCTGGGGCCAACGTCCTGACTTTC	CASRGQSSSGANVLTF
TRBV5-4	TRBJ2-7	NA	TRBD2	TGTGCCACCAGCCCGGGAGGGACGGGGTCCTACGAGCAGTACTTC	CATSPGGTGSYEQYF